The 12 T cell receptor beta chains listed next were all sequenced from one sample in a study of response to subunit inactivated influenza vaccine. TCRdb ran MiXCR on the RT-PCR reads and lists one entry per CDR3 protein. This table holds around 190,000 distinct CDR3 sequences, around 9% found once. Specimen: non-naive T cells sorted from PBMCs, collected on the day of vaccination. These receptors all come from a man aged 45-65 years who received an inactivated influenza vaccine.

The table lists this clonotype with many counts. The CDR3 nucleotides read TGCGCCAGCCAAGAGCCACAAGAGACCCAGTACTTC. This encodes CASQEPQETQYF. This chain connects TRBV5-1 to TRBJ2-5; D call uncertain. Germline CDR1 reads SGHRS; CDR2 reads YFSETQ. The CDR3 consists of 12 residues. V lost 7 bases and J 2 bases, leaving 9 bases between the germline ends.

This clonotype was detected only a few times. V and J are TRBV29-1 and TRBJ2-3, with TRBD1 matching 7 bases. CDR1 and CDR2 (germline): SQVTM, ANQGSEA. This CDR3 has 15 amino acids. V trimming: 5 bases; J trimming: 3 bases; junction bases outside the gene matches: 11. The CDR3 reads CSVLWTGGITDTQYF. CDR3 DNA: TGCAGCGTTCTCTGGACAGGAGGCATTACAGATACGCAGTATTTT.

This chain connects TRBV11-2 to TRBJ2-5, with D unclear. V was pared by 2 bases and J by 6 bases, with 4 bases between. Germline values: CDR1 SGHAT, CDR2 FQNNGV. This CDR3 has 11 residues. CDR3 in amino acids: CASSLLQTQYF. The CDR3 DNA follows: TGTGCCAGCAGCTTATTGCAGACCCAGTACTTC.

The J gene is TRBJ2-5, the V gene TRBV29-1, with D perhaps matching TRBD2 (7 bases). Germline values: CDR1 SQVTM, CDR2 ANQGSEA. The CDR3 spans 14 residues. The CDR3 loop is CSVRKGGLGETQYF. The DNA for the CDR3 is TGCAGTGTGCGGAAGGGGGGGTTAGGTGAGACCCAGTACTTC.

The count of this clonotype is one. Its ends do not fully match the called genes, so a read error is possible. The chain combines TRBV11-2 with TRBJ2-1; D possibly corresponds to TRBD1 (5 bases). This CDR3 contains 13 residues. Per the germline V gene, CDR1 is SGHAT and CDR2 is FQNNGV. The CDR3 region is CASSLDPAGYTIF. In nucleotides, the CDR3 is TGTGCCAGCAGCTTAGATCCCGCAGGGTACACGATCTTC.

A few counts support this clonotype. The chain recombines TRBV7-9 with TRBJ2-7; D possibly corresponds to TRBD2 (5 bases). The CDR3 spans 15 residues. The V end was cut by 1 base, the J end by 3 bases, with 13 bases between. Germline V gene sequence: CDR1 SEHNR, CDR2 FQNEAQ (reference sequence). The CDR3 region has the DNA TGTGCCAGCAGCTTAGGGGGTAGCGTAGGCTACGAGCAGTACTTC. This sequence encodes CASSLGGSVGYEQYF.

This clonotype was detected only once. The rearrangement joins TRBV18 to TRBJ2-7; TRBD1 matches at 9 bases. The ends lost 5 bases at V and 4 bases at J; junction bases unmatched: 6. Germline V gene lookup returns CDR1 KGHSH and CDR2 LQKENI. The CDR3 consists of 14 residues. CDR3 sequence (DNA): TGTGCCAGCTCAGCGGGACAGGGAACATACGAGCAGTACTTC. It is translated as CASSAGQGTYEQYF.

This clonotype was recorded a few times. The chain has TRBV30 and TRBJ2-5, with 11 nucleotides matching TRBD2. Germline loops: CDR1 GTSNPN, CDR2 SVGIG (reference sequence). The CDR3 loop spans 14 amino acids. Trimming removed 4 bases from V and 0 bases from J; junction bases left unmatched: 1. CDR3 nucleotides: TGTGCCTGGACTAGCGGGGGGTACCAAGAGACCCAGTACTTC. Amino acids: CAWTSGGYQETQYF.

The sample holds a few counts of this clonotype. The chain joins TRBV6-2 or TRBV6-3 to TRBJ2-1, with D maybe TRBD2 (6 bases). This CDR3 contains 13 residues. Per germline, CDR1 MNHEY and CDR2 SVGEGT. V gave up 7 bases and J gave up 8 bases, with 15 bases separating them. The CDR3 protein is CASTLPWGDEQFF. The CDR3 DNA reads as TGTGCCAGCACCCTCCCGTGGGGGGATGAGCAGTTCTTC.

This clonotype has only a few counts. The chain combines TRBV5-1 with TRBJ1-2, with TRBD1 as a possible D gene (5 bases). Trimming removed 4 bases at V and 3 bases at J, with 16 bases between. The CDR3 has 15 residues. Germline V lookup: CDR1 SGHRS, CDR2 YFSETQ. CDR3 sequence reads: CASSPGVGVDYGYTF. As DNA, the CDR3 is TGCGCCAGCAGCCCTGGCGTGGGGGTGGACTATGGCTACACCTTC.

This chain joins TRBV5-1 and TRBJ1-2; D not resolved. Germline values: CDR1 SGHRS, CDR2 YFSETQ. Trimming removed 0 bases from V and 2 bases from J, with 8 bases in between. The CDR3 is 14 residues long. The CDR3 DNA reads as TGCGCCAGCAGCTTGGCAGGTCAAAACTATGGCTACACCTTC. This codes for CASSLAGQNYGYTF.

CDR3 amino acids: CASSLALTSGIYNEQFF. CDR3 nucleotide sequence: TGTGCCAGCAGCTTAGCCCTGACTAGCGGAATCTACAATGAGCAGTTCTTC. The chain carries TRBV7-9 and TRBJ2-1; the match to TRBD2 covers 9 bases. Germline V gives CDR1 SEHNR, CDR2 FQNEAQ (reference sequence). The J segment lost 3 bases and the V segment lost 0 bases, leaving 6 bases of the junction unmatched. The CDR3 loop spans 17 amino acids.